The source of this T cell receptor beta chain is a study of blood T cell repertoires in COVID-19. Study in general: Sites across the United States, Italy and Spain contributed samples from acute and convalescent COVID-19.

Authors' processing steps: The authors estimated nucleated cell counts from reference gene primer amplification. Repertoires were generated with immunoSEQ multiplex PCR, while TCRdb's copy carries only in-frame clones and drops some. Clonal size and the V and J genes are those of that table, whereas D and trimming came from the DNA. Here the sample spans fewer than 350,000 clones, 85% being singletons. Participants reported their clinical history, and cohort assignment relied on those reports. Two consecutive negative NP/OP PCR tests, clearance, or resolved symptoms defined Cohort 3 recovery. V was clipped by 2 bases and J by 4 bases; unmatched bases: 10. This CDR3 has 17 amino acids. Germline CDR1 LGHDT, CDR2 YNNKEL (reference sequence).

This TCR came from a woman aged 50 to 60 who had recovered from COVID-19. The genes are TRBV3-1 (or the pseudogene TRBV3-2) and TRBJ2-1; TRBD2 aligns across 8 bases. The source material was PBMCs or T cells enriched from blood (not recorded which). CDR3 sequence: CASSQTRGAKTYNEQFF. In DNA form, the CDR3 reads TGTGCCAGCAGCCAAACGCGGGGGGCAAAAACGTACAATGAGCAGTTCTTC.